The sequence of this T cell receptor beta chain was determined in a study of vaccination effects on CD4 cells after COVID-19. Study-wide background: Post-vaccine specimens were collected at a median of 72 days following the second dose.

Sequencing in the ViraFEST assay came after antigen-specific CD4+ T cells had been expanded with viral peptide pools, which were used to stimulate PBMC. Cultured cells yielded isolated CD4+ T cells after approximately nine days. Two doses of either BNT162b2 or mRNA-1273 were given to each participant. Cells had half their medium changed to IL-2 medium on days 3 and 7. The method was immunoSEQ multiplex PCR; TCRdb's version includes in-frame clones alone and lacks a portion of them. The table has tens of thousands of clones, 76% seen once. Trimming cost V 11 bases and J 4 bases, with 14 bases left between them. Germline loops: CDR1 MNHEY, CDR2 SVGAGI. CDR3 length: 12 residues. Worth noting for this clone: Its antigen is currently unknown.

The chain couples TRBV6-5 to TRBJ1-2; D is unresolved. The source was CD4+ T cells from PBMCs cultured with HCoV-OC43 spike peptides, collected after COVID-19 vaccination. Described subset: HCoV-OC43 spike overlapping peptide pool stimulation. The TCR was taken from a human donor who received a COVID-19 vaccine. CDR3 bases: TGTGCCGGGTGGAAGGACGGCTATGGCTACACCTTC. As protein: CAGWKDGYGYTF.